The rows below give T cell receptor beta chains drawn from one sample of a study of immune evolution from preneoplasia to lung adenocarcinoma. Clones were read by immunoSEQ multiplex PCR, and TCRdb kept only the in-frame ones, dropping some. The sample shows approximately 7,700 clones, approximately 85% of them seen only once. Sequencing input: FFPE minimally invasive lung adenocarcinoma tissue. The origin of the receptors is a person of 80 years or more with lung adenocarcinoma. CDR3s include the opening cysteine and the closing phenylalanine or tryptophan. The D gene is left open where the match is weak. Clone size is stated in some rows and not others, as once, few, many or a class when expanded.

V	length	size	D	J	DNA	CDR3
TRBV28	12	.	.	TRBJ1-6	TGTGCGGTGGGTGGCGGCCCTTCACCCCTCCACTTT	CAVGGGPSPLHF
TRBV5-4	14	.	.	TRBJ1-2	TGTGCCAGCAGCGCAAGGGACCTTAACTATGGCTACACCTTC	CASSARDLNYGYTF
TRBV6-1	13	.	.	TRBJ1-2	TGTGCCAGCAGTAGAACAGGAACCTATGGCTACACCTTC	CASSRTGTYGYTF
TRBV28	12	.	.	TRBJ1-1	TGTGCCAGCAGTGGAGCAAACACTGAAGCTTTCTTT	CASSGANTEAFF
TRBV27	13	.	.	TRBJ1-6	TGTGCCAGCAGTTTCCGGGGACAATCACCCCTCCACTTT	CASSFRGQSPLHF
TRBV7-6	16	.	.	TRBJ2-3	TGTGCCAGCAGCTTGTCGGGCAGGGGTGGAGCAGATACGCAGTATTTT	CASSLSGRGGADTQYF
TRBV5-1	15	.	.	TRBJ2-3	TGCGCCAGCAGCTTGGGGGGGACTAGCACAGATACGCAGTATTTT	CASSLGGTSTDTQYF
TRBV6-5	13	.	TRBD2	TRBJ2-7	TGTGCCAGCAGTAGCGGGGGGGCCGTCGAGCAGTACTTC	CASSSGGAVEQYF
TRBV13	13	.	TRBD2	TRBJ2-3	TGTGCCAGCACAAAGCGGGAGACAGATACGCAGTATTTT	CASTKRETDTQYF
TRBV7-9	16	few	.	TRBJ1-2	TGTGCCAGCAGCTTATGGCAGGCAGGCGGCAACTATGGCTACACCTTC	CASSLWQAGGNYGYTF
TRBV6-1	16	.	.	TRBJ2-7	TGTGCCAGCAGTGGGGGGGGCGCGGGCCTGTCCTACGAGCAGTACTTC	CASSGGGAGLSYEQYF
TRBV28	13	.	TRBD1	TRBJ1-1	TGTGCCAGCAGTAGTTACAGGGGGCGGGAGGCTTTCTTT	CASSSYRGREAFF
TRBV6-4	17	.	TRBD1	TRBJ1-4	TGTGCCAGCAGTGTAGGGGGACAGGGGGCAAGGGACGAAAAACTGTTTTTT	CASSVGGQGARDEKLFF
TRBV7-8	14	.	.	TRBJ2-1	TGTGCCAGCAGCTTAGGAACAGAATACAATGAGCAGTTCTTC	CASSLGTEYNEQFF
TRBV15	13	once	.	TRBJ1-6	TGTGCCACCAGCGGAGATTATAATTCACCCCTCCACTTT	CATSGDYNSPLHF
TRBV14	14	once	.	TRBJ2-7	TGTGCCAGCAGCCAAGAGGGGCTCCCCCCAGAGCAGTACTTC	CASSQEGLPPEQYF
TRBV5-4	15	.	.	TRBJ2-3	TGTGCCAGCAGCTTGGATCCAGGGGGCACAGATACGCAGTATTTT	CASSLDPGGTDTQYF
TRBV6-6	13	few	.	TRBJ1-5	TGTGCCAGTGGGTCCCGGGGCAATCAGCCCCAGCATTTT	CASGSRGNQPQHF
TRBV28	14	.	.	TRBJ2-7	TGTGCCAGCAGTTTCTTACTAGTTCGTAACGAGCAGTACTTC	CASSFLLVRNEQYF
TRBV29-1	15	.	.	TRBJ1-2	TGCAGCGTTCTCCCCCCTATGACAGGCCAAAATGGCTACACCTTC	CSVLPPMTGQNGYTF
TRBV19	12	.	.	TRBJ1-2	TGTGCCAGTAGTAACGGTAACTATGGCTACACCTTC	CASSNGNYGYTF
TRBV6-1	15	.	TRBD1	TRBJ2-3	TGTGCCAGCAGTGACCGGGACAGCCCCACAGATACGCAGTATTTT	CASSDRDSPTDTQYF
TRBV7-9	12	.	.	TRBJ1-1	TGTGCCAGCAGCTTAAGTTTATCTGAAGCTTTCTTT	CASSLSLSEAFF
TRBV5-1	15	.	TRBD1	TRBJ1-3	TGCGCCAGCAGCGAAGGACAGGGAATTGGAAACACCATATATTTT	CASSEGQGIGNTIYF
TRBV6-6	14	.	.	TRBJ2-3	TGTGCCAGCAGCCACGGAGGGAACACAGATACGCAGTATTTT	CASSHGGNTDTQYF